Included here is one T cell receptor beta chain sequence, with context. V gave up 5 bases and J gave up 5 bases; unmatched junction bases: 10. The CDR3 spans 15 residues. Germline CDR1 and CDR2: SGHRS and YFSETQ. Time point of the sample: sample taken at primary tumor resection. Frozen PBMC, nontumor lung or tumor provided whole RNA, which was sequenced unsorted. In the library, each TCR cDNA molecule bore its own unique molecular identifier. TCRdb reanalysed the 5' RACE reads using MiXCR and keeps one entry per CDR3 protein. Among 7,000 to 8,500 distinct CDR3 sequences listed, less than 20% were seen once. The sample is drawn from a study of spatial heterogeneity in lung cancer.

The chain has TRBV5-1 and TRBJ2-7; TRBD1 matches 10 bases. The receptor's source is a male donor with early-stage non-small cell lung cancer. The sequencing used normal lung tissue next to the tumor, collected at surgery. CDR3 protein: CASRIRQGAQDEQYF. The DNA for the CDR3 is TGCGCCAGCAGAATTCGACAGGGGGCGCAGGACGAGCAGTACTTC.